This record covers a single TCR beta chain. Its target is not known. Together with a sample-barcoded 5' primer, a J-beta primer mix was included in a second PCR lasting about 7 to 11 cycles. Template switching added a 12-random-nucleotide identifier to every cDNA molecule. From the 5' RACE reads, TCRdb called clonotypes with MiXCR, one entry per CDR3 protein. The table lists about 1.6 million distinct CDR3 sequences, about 35% of them singletons. This specimen belongs to a study of blood T cells in healthy people across ages. Isolating PBMCs gave at least 6.5 million of these cells per sample. This CDR3 contains 13 residues. The germline gives CDR1 LNHNV, CDR2 YYDKDF (reference sequence). V was clipped by 5 bases and J by 4 bases, with 11 bases between them. The study, taken as a whole, reports: Among long-lived donors, naive CD4+ cells were more numerous and diversity higher than in aged donors.

This sequence joins TRBV15 and TRBJ2-5; D gene ambiguous. The sequencing input was blood. This TCR was sampled from a woman under 40 in good health. The CDR3 sequence is CATSGRSAETQYF. The DNA for the CDR3 is TGTGCCACCAGCGGGCGGAGTGCAGAGACCCAGTACTTC.